One sample yielded the 18 T cell receptor beta chains listed below, sequenced in a study of T cells in Graves' hyperthyroidism and ophthalmopathy. Amplified TCR beta CDR3 regions came from RNA transcripts. Initially, a first-round RT-PCR of the TCR CDR3 employed the HTBI primer set. TCRdb reprocessed the multiplex PCR reads with MiXCR, giving one entry per CDR3 protein. The sample carries under 350,000 distinct CDR3 sequences, 21% recorded once. Sequenced sample: blood. These receptors were obtained from a woman between 45 and 60 years old with Graves' hyperthyroidism.

The chain is built from TRBV12-3 or TRBV12-4 and TRBJ1-2; D remains unclear. The CDR3 has 14 residues. The V and J ends lost 0 bases and 4 bases respectively, with 9 bases between them. In DNA form, the CDR3 reads TGTGCCAGCAGTTTAGCCCCTTCTACCTATGGCTACACCTTC. Its protein is CASSLAPSTYGYTF.

This clonotype was seen ten or more times. The chain links TRBV10-3 to TRBJ1-1; unclear D gene. The CDR3 runs 12 residues. The germline CDR1 and CDR2 sequences are ENHRY and SYGVKD. V gave up 4 bases and J gave up 7 bases, with 10 bases separating them. The CDR3 nucleotides are TGTGCCATCAGTGGATCTGGGTTTGAAGCTTTCTTT. It encodes CAISGSGFEAFF.

This clonotype was recorded many times. The chain's CDR3 is CAISEGRSGAGELFF. The CDR3 DNA follows: TGTGCCATCAGTGAAGGACGGAGCGGGGCCGGGGAGCTGTTTTTT. This rearrangement joins TRBV10-3 to TRBJ2-2; 7 nucleotides match TRBD2. The V gene's germline CDR1 is ENHRY and CDR2 SYGVKD. Trimming took 3 bases from V and 6 from J; bases not matched to a gene: 7. The length of the CDR3 is 15 residues.

In its sample, this clonotype was seen many times. The chain has TRBV19 and TRBJ1-5; the D is unclear. The CDR3 has 15 residues. Trimming took off 3 bases at V and 1 base at J, with 10 bases between the two ends. Germline assignment: CDR1 LNHDA and CDR2 SQIVND (reference sequence). The DNA for the CDR3 is TGTGCCAGTAGTATCTCCGGCCAGAGCAATCAGCCCCAGCATTTT. Translation gives CASSISGQSNQPQHF.

This clonotype came up many times. CDR3 sequence (DNA): TGTGCCAGCAGCCAAGACAGGGTTGCCTACGAGCAGTACTTC. It yields the protein CASSQDRVAYEQYF. The rearrangement uses TRBV6-1 and TRBJ2-7; 7 nucleotides align to TRBD1. The germline gives CDR1 MNHNS, CDR2 SASEGT. There are 14 residues in the CDR3. Trimming at V came to 6 bases and at J to 2 bases, leaving 7 bases not matched to a gene.

The V gene is TRBV20-1, the J gene TRBJ2-7, with D maybe TRBD2 (6 bases). This CDR3 is 13 amino acids long. Germline CDR1 DFQATT, CDR2 SNEGSKA (reference sequence). V shed 3 bases and J shed 3 bases, with 12 bases lying between them. CDR3 coding DNA: TGCAGTGCTAGTGGGACTGAACGCTACGAGCAGTACTTC. Its protein is CSASGTERYEQYF.

The chain combines TRBV5-1 with TRBJ2-5, with D possibly TRBD1 on 6 matching bases. V was cut by 0 bases and J by 5 bases, with 14 bases left in between. The CDR3 spans 15 residues. CDR1 and CDR2 (germline): SGHRS, YFSETQ. This chain's CDR3 is CASSLEGRGWETQYF. Written as DNA, the CDR3 is TGCGCCAGCAGCTTGGAGGGCAGGGGCTGGGAGACCCAGTACTTC.

This clonotype was recorded many times. The chain employs TRBV15 and TRBJ2-1; TRBD1 matches 7 bases. Germline-derived CDR1 and CDR2 are LNHNV and YYDKDF (reference sequence). V gave up 1 base and J gave up 4 bases; unmatched junction bases: 7. This CDR3 comprises 16 residues. The chain's CDR3 is CATSRALGTAYNEQFF. The CDR3 bases are TGTGCCACCAGCAGAGCCCTCGGGACAGCGTACAATGAGCAGTTCTTC.

This sequence joins TRBV11-2 and TRBJ2-5; 10 nucleotides match TRBD2. The CDR3 has 15 residues. V gave up 5 bases and J gave up 4 bases; unmatched junction bases: 7. The germline V gene encodes CDR1 SGHAT and CDR2 FQNNGV. The CDR3 loop reads CASSPRLAGVETQYF. The CDR3 DNA sequence: TGTGCCAGCAGCCCTCGTCTAGCGGGGGTAGAGACCCAGTACTTC.

The table lists this clonotype with many counts. The chain couples TRBV6-1 to TRBJ2-3, with D maybe TRBD1 (5 bases). Trimming shortened V by 7 bases and J by 0 bases, and 14 bases separated the two germline ends. CDR1 and CDR2 from the germline V gene are MNHNS and SASEGT. The CDR3 length is 15 residues. The CDR3 region has the DNA TGTGCCAGCACCCTGACGTACAGGAGCACAGATACGCAGTATTTT. Translated, it gives CASTLTYRSTDTQYF.

This clonotype was observed many times. The J gene is TRBJ2-5, the V gene TRBV7-9, with D perhaps matching TRBD1 or TRBD2 (5 bases each). The V end lost 3 bases, the J end lost 10 bases, and 12 bases lay between the germline ends. The CDR3 is 12 residues long. CDR1 SEHNR and CDR2 FQNEAQ come from the germline V gene (reference sequence). CDR3 coding DNA: TGTGCCAGCAGCTTTTCGAGGGACGACCAGTACTTC. This codes for CASSFSRDDQYF.

This clonotype was seen at least ten times. The rearrangement joins TRBV6-1 to TRBJ2-3, with 7 bases lining up with TRBD2. CDR3 length: 15 amino acids. J was trimmed by 3 bases and V by 3 bases; bases with no gene match: 6. Germline V gene data show CDR1 as MNHNS and CDR2 as SASEGT. CDR3 DNA: TGTGCCAGCAGTGACACCCTAGCGGTAACAGATACGCAGTATTTT. Encoded protein: CASSDTLAVTDTQYF.

The chain recombines TRBV5-1 with TRBJ2-1; 8 bases map to TRBD2. The J segment lost 2 bases and the V segment lost 2 bases, leaving 3 bases of the junction unmatched. Germline CDR1 SGHRS, CDR2 YFSETQ. This CDR3 spans 15 amino acids. The CDR3 here is CASSFPGLAYNEQFF. CDR3 bases: TGCGCCAGCAGCTTCCCGGGACTAGCCTACAATGAGCAGTTCTTC. Drawing the rest from reference TRBV5-1 and TRBJ2-1, the complete variable domain is KAGVTQTPRYLIKTRGQQVTLSCSPISGHRSVSWYQQTPGQGLQFLFEYFSETQRNKGNFPGRFSGRQFSNSRSEMNVSTLELGDSALYLCASSFPGLAYNEQFFGPGTRLTVL.

With regard to this clonotype: At one boundary the junction diverges from the germline segment, which might be a read error. The genes are TRBV11-3 and TRBJ2-3; 13 nucleotides agree with TRBD2. This CDR3 has 18 residues. Germline CDR1 reads SGHNT; CDR2 reads YENEEA. CDR3 coding DNA: TGTGCCAGCGGCTTAGAACTAGCGGGAGGGCTGAGCACAGATACGCAGTATTTT. This translates into CASGLELAGGLSTDTQYF.

This clonotype was picked up a small number of times. This CDR3 reads CASSYRGSSYEQYF. As DNA, the CDR3 is TGCGCCAGCAGCTATAGGGGTAGTTCCTACGAGCAGTACTTC. The gene calls are TRBV5-1 and TRBJ2-7; perhaps TRBD1 as D (5 bases). Trimming removed 3 bases at V and 1 base at J, with 11 bases between. Germline CDR1 SGHRS, CDR2 YFSETQ. The length of the CDR3 is 14 residues.

In its sample, this clonotype was seen many times. The V and J genes are TRBV16 and TRBJ2-6; 11 bases are a match to TRBD1. The germline V gene encodes CDR1 KGHSY and CDR2 FQNENV. The CDR3 spans 19 residues. The V segment lost 1 base and the J segment 2 bases; nucleotides outside the gene matches: 7. CDR3 sequence (DNA): TGTGCCAGCAGCCAATTTATAGGACAGGGGGCGACTGGGGCCAACGTCCTGACTTTC. Translating it yields CASSQFIGQGATGANVLTF.

The V gene is TRBV5-1, the J gene TRBJ2-7; possible D gene TRBD2, 5 bases. Germline loops: CDR1 SGHRS, CDR2 YFSETQ. Trimming stripped 0 bases from V and 6 bases from J, with 16 bases between. This CDR3 spans 15 amino acids. CDR3 region: CASSLVGGPSSEQYF. CDR3 nucleotides: TGCGCCAGCAGCTTGGTTGGCGGGCCTTCGTCCGAGCAGTACTTC.

The CDR3 DNA reads as TGCGCCAGCAGCTTGTTGTGGGCGCGGGAGACCCAGTACTTC. Its protein product is CASSLLWARETQYF. The chain employs TRBV5-1 and TRBJ2-5, with D hard to call. The CDR3 sequence is 14 residues long. The V end lost 1 base, the J end lost 5 bases, and 12 bases lay between the germline ends. Germline V gene lookup returns CDR1 SGHRS and CDR2 YFSETQ.